This TCR beta chain is from a study of beta chain features in type 1 diabetes. General study findings and limits: The influence of HLA type on TCRB rearrangement stayed undetermined. Type 1 diabetes patients had fewer VDJ junction insertions and more deletions. Moderately but significantly shorter TCRB CDR3s were found in Type 1 diabetes patients in all four CD4+ subsets.

Cell sorting via CD45RO/CCR7/CD25/CD127/CD95/CD27 was performed to obtain CD4+ naive, central memory, regulatory and stem cell-like memory cells. Expressed TCRB transcripts were sequenced, since all the RNA that had been isolated was reverse transcribed. Produced via immunoSEQ multiplex PCR; TCRdb's table is partial and in-frame only. The data contain some 330,000 clones, 8% to 13% of them singletons. This CDR3 has 16 residues. CDR1 is MNHEY, CDR2 SVGAGI, per germline. V lost 0 bases to trimming and J lost 1 base, with 12 bases between them. In regard to this clone: Its antigen is not identified.

This chain links TRBV6-5 with TRBJ1-1; D uncertain. The TCR comes from a woman aged 30 to 39 in good health. Sequenced material: naive CD4+ T cells from blood. The CDR3 is CASSYSGRRPNTEAFF. The CDR3 DNA follows: TGTGCCAGCAGTTACTCGGGGAGACGGCCGAACACTGAAGCTTTCTTT.